Presented here are 22 T cell receptor beta chains from one specimen sequenced in a study of T cell clones after liver transplantation. Assay used: immunoSEQ multiplex PCR; TCRdb lists only in-frame clones, some missing. The sample contains roughly 80,000 clones, roughly four fifths of which appear only once. The sample consisted of CD4+ T cells from blood, taken 46 months after liver transplant. The receptors were gathered from a human patient who received a liver transplant. A share of the T cells may be of graft donor origin.

This clone was observed a single time. The chain couples TRBV5-4 to TRBJ2-1; D is perhaps TRBD1 (5 bases). V shed 4 bases and J shed 4 bases, with 9 bases lying between them. Germline V gene sequence: CDR1 SGHNT, CDR2 YYREEE (reference sequence). CDR3 size: 13 residues. CDR3 sequence (DNA): TGTGCCAGCAGCCCAGGGCAATACAATGAGCAGTTCTTC. This gives the protein CASSPGQYNEQFF.

As to this clone: This sample also contains other DNA sequences that code for the same CDR3. The chain links TRBV5-1 to TRBJ2-7; D unresolved. The CDR3 covers 13 residues. Germline V gene sequence: CDR1 SGHRS, CDR2 YFSETQ. V gave up 0 bases and J gave up 0 bases, with 4 bases separating them. CDR3 DNA sequence: TGCGCCAGCAGCTTGGCCGTCTCCTACGAGCAGTACTTC. Its translation is CASSLAVSYEQYF.

The rearrangement joins TRBV7-2 to TRBJ2-5; D call uncertain. This CDR3 has 11 amino acids. The germline V gene encodes CDR1 SGHTA and CDR2 FQGNSA. Trimming removed 0 bases at V and 9 bases at J, with 5 bases between. Here the CDR3 reads CASSLASAQYF. The CDR3 DNA follows: TGTGCCAGCAGCTTAGCCTCCGCCCAGTACTTC.

J is TRBJ2-1 and V is TRBV21-1; the DNA was not used to check the table's D call, TRBD1. TRBV21-1 is recorded as a pseudogene. CDR3 length: 20 amino acids. This CDR3 is CASSKGGQGGRGISYNEQFF. In DNA form, the CDR3 reads TGTGCCAGCAGCAAGGGGGGACAGGGGGGTCGCGGGATCTCCTACAATGAGCAGTTCTTC.

This clone was counted once. The genes are TRBV11-3 and TRBJ2-3; tentatively, D is TRBD1 or TRBD2 (6 bases each). Trimming left V 3 bases short and J 3 bases short, with 16 bases between. CDR3 size: 16 residues. Germline V lookup: CDR1 SGHNT, CDR2 YENEEA. The DNA of the CDR3 is TGTGCCAGCAGCTTCGGGGGCGGGATAGGGACAGATACGCAGTATTTT. It codes for CASSFGGGIGTDTQYF.

This chain links TRBV9 with TRBJ2-7, with TRBD1 matching 10 bases. The CDR3 runs to 15 residues. In germline, CDR1 is SGDLS, CDR2 YYNGEE. The J segment lost 6 bases and the V segment lost 0 bases, leaving 6 bases of the junction unmatched. In DNA form, the CDR3 reads TGTGCCAGCAGCGTAGGGACAGGGGGAGGCGGCGAGCAGTACTTC. This codes for CASSVGTGGGGEQYF.

This clone has a single count. The CDR3 DNA follows: TGTGCCAGCTCACCAACCGGGACAGGCTACACCGGGGAGCTGTTTTTT. Its translation is CASSPTGTGYTGELFF. The chain recombines TRBV18 with TRBJ2-2; 8 bases agree with TRBD1. V trimming: 2 bases; J trimming: 3 bases; junction bases outside the gene matches: 5. CDR3 length: 16 residues. In germline, CDR1 is KGHSH, CDR2 LQKENI.

In DNA form, the CDR3 reads TGTGCCAGCAGCTTAGGGACCACTCGGCTCACAGATACGCAGTATTTT. It yields the protein CASSLGTTRLTDTQYF. The genes are TRBV11-1 and TRBJ2-3; D call uncertain. The germline V and J ends were trimmed by 1 base and 2 bases, with 13 bases remaining between them. Germline CDR1 reads SGHAT; CDR2 reads FQDESV (reference sequence). The CDR3 length is 16 residues.

The chain couples TRBV14 to TRBJ2-7; 8 bases fit TRBD2. Germline values: CDR1 SGHDN, CDR2 FVKESK. The CDR3 spans 18 residues. V trimming: 5 bases; J trimming: 2 bases; junction bases outside the gene matches: 17. Written as DNA, the CDR3 is TGTGCCAGCAGCTCGAAAGGGGGGGAGACTAGCGTCACCTACGAGCAGTACTTC. As protein: CASSSKGGETSVTYEQYF. The full variable domain, completed using reference TRBV14 and TRBJ2-7, is EAGVTQFPSHSVIEKGQTVTLRCDPISGHDNLYWYRRVMGKEIKFLLHFVKESKQDESGMPNNRFLAERTGGTYSTLKVQPAELEDSGVYFCASSSKGGETSVTYEQYFGPGTRLTVT.

The rearrangement uses TRBV18 and TRBJ1-1; a possible D gene is TRBD1 (5 bases). Germline V gives CDR1 KGHSH, CDR2 LQKENI. The CDR3 consists of 16 residues. Trimming took 3 bases from V and 1 from J, leaving 15 bases between them. CDR3 amino acids: CASSPPIKGWNTEAFF. CDR3 DNA sequence: TGTGCCAGCTCACCTCCGATAAAGGGGTGGAACACTGAAGCTTTCTTT.

V gene TRBV5-1 combines with J gene TRBJ1-2; D is perhaps TRBD1 (5 bases). CDR1 is SGHRS, CDR2 YFSETQ, per germline. V was shortened by 3 bases and J by 8 bases, with 20 bases between the two germline ends. The CDR3 has 15 amino acids. CDR3 loop: CASSSPGRPSGGYTF. DNA of the CDR3: TGCGCCAGCAGCTCCCCGGGACGCCCATCGGGAGGCTACACCTTC.

The genes are TRBV11-2 and TRBJ1-3; D remains ambiguous. V lost 2 bases and J lost 7, with 9 bases in between. Germline CDR1 is SGHAT and CDR2 is FQNNGV. The CDR3 spans 13 residues. The CDR3 sequence is CASSLFSLNTIYF. CDR3 DNA: TGTGCCAGCAGCTTATTCTCCCTGAACACCATATATTTT.

CDR3 region: CASSFTNRGQDTQYF. The DNA of the CDR3 is TGTGCCAGCAGCTTTACGAATAGGGGCCAGGATACGCAGTATTTT. The rearrangement links TRBV5-4 to TRBJ2-3; maybe TRBD1 (5 bases). V gave up 2 bases and J gave up 6 bases, with 16 bases separating them. Germline CDR1 SGHNT, CDR2 YYREEE (reference sequence). The CDR3 has 15 amino acids.

This clone was counted once. The rearrangement joins TRBV2 to TRBJ1-2; D gene unclear. The germline V gene encodes CDR1 SNHLY and CDR2 FYNNEI. CDR3 length: 13 amino acids. V gave up 3 bases and J gave up 3 bases, with 8 bases separating them. In DNA form, the CDR3 reads TGTGCCAGCAGTGATCGCAGCGACTATGGCTACACCTTC. It specifies CASSDRSDYGYTF.

The genes are TRBV7-2 and TRBJ1-1; the D is unclear. Between the trimmed V and J ends, which lost 1 base and 1 base, there was a span of 10 bases. Germline CDR1 reads SGHTA; CDR2 reads FQGNSA. This CDR3 is built from 15 residues. CDR3 coding DNA: TGTGCCAGCAGCTTAGTGTCGCAGGCGAACACTGAAGCTTTCTTT. Protein product: CASSLVSQANTEAFF.

The V call is TRBV7-9, the J call TRBJ2-3; D is undetermined. Between the trimmed V and J ends, which lost 1 base and 2 bases, there was a span of 7 bases. The CDR3 sequence is 14 residues long. CDR1 and CDR2 (germline): SEHNR, FQNEAQ (reference sequence). The CDR3 sequence is CASSLVSYTDTQYF. The CDR3 nucleotides are TGTGCCAGCAGCTTAGTTTCCTACACAGATACGCAGTATTTT.

This rearrangement joins TRBV30 to TRBJ2-4, with D unclear. Germline CDR1 GTSNPN, CDR2 SVGIG (reference sequence). This CDR3 region has 15 residues. The V gene lost 3 bases and the J gene lost 0 bases, with 12 bases spanning the gap. In DNA, the CDR3 is TGTGCCTGGAGGGAGAGGAAGCTAGCCAAAAACATTCAGTACTTC. It codes for CAWRERKLAKNIQYF.

The V gene is TRBV28, the J gene TRBJ1-3, with TRBD1 matching over 7 bases. Germline V CDR1 and CDR2: MDHEN, SYDVKM. V lost 6 bases and J lost 2; bases outside the gene matches: 10. CDR3 length: 16 residues. The CDR3 reads CASRTPSTGAGNTIYF. The CDR3 bases are TGTGCCAGCAGGACCCCTTCTACAGGGGCTGGAAACACCATATATTTT.

The chain combines TRBV7-2 with TRBJ1-1; D uncertain. Germline CDR1 and CDR2: SGHTA and FQGNSA. CDR3 length: 13 amino acids. V lost 6 bases, J lost 1 base, and 9 bases lay in between. CDR3 bases: TGTGCCAGCAGGAGGTTGGGGAACACTGAAGCTTTCTTT. Amino acid sequence: CASRRLGNTEAFF.

V is TRBV5-4 and J is TRBJ2-1; 14 bases agree with TRBD2. This CDR3 comprises 16 residues. V lost 4 bases and J lost 9; bases outside the gene matches: 9. From germline, CDR1 is SGHNT and CDR2 YYREEE (reference sequence). CDR3 in amino acids: CASSAPGLAGAREQFF. CDR3 in DNA: TGTGCCAGCAGCGCACCGGGACTAGCGGGAGCGCGTGAGCAGTTCTTC.

The chain couples TRBV28 to TRBJ2-4, with TRBD1 as a possible D gene (5 bases). The CDR3 has 17 residues. Trimming shortened V by 2 bases and J by 1 base, and 15 bases separated the two germline ends. The V gene's germline CDR1 is MDHEN and CDR2 SYDVKM. The CDR3 protein is CASSLMAGRSAKNIQYF. CDR3 bases: TGTGCCAGCAGTTTAATGGCAGGGCGTAGCGCCAAAAACATTCAGTACTTC.

CDR3: CSVDEGGYGYTF. CDR3 DNA: TGCAGCGTTGACGAGGGCGGCTATGGCTACACCTTC. V is TRBV29-1 and J is TRBJ1-2; D call uncertain. The V and J ends lost 3 bases and 4 bases respectively, with 9 bases between them. This CDR3 is 12 amino acids long. Per the germline V gene, CDR1 is SQVTM and CDR2 is ANQGSEA.